This entry describes one T cell receptor (beta chain). The target antigen is unknown. The CDR3 extends over 14 amino acids. Germline values: CDR1 SGHNT, CDR2 YYREEE (reference sequence). The V end lost 2 bases, the J end lost 3 bases, and 8 bases lay between the germline ends. Sequencing targeted expressed TCRB transcripts, as all isolated RNA had been reverse transcribed. Sequencing was performed with immunoSEQ multiplex PCR; in TCRdb, only in-frame clones are kept and a portion is missing. Of 600,000 to 650,000 clones detected, roughly 16% appear once; the ten largest clones hold more than 0.08%. This entry is derived from a study of beta chain features in type 1 diabetes. General study results and limits: Any HLA type influence on TCRB rearrangement was left unresolved here. A closer apparent resemblance between naive, central memory and Treg TCRB repertoires was seen in patients than in healthy donors.

Material for sequencing was naive CD4+ T cells from blood. The rearrangement joins TRBV5-4 to TRBJ2-2; the D gene is possibly TRBD1 (5 bases). The sequence came from a man in his late teens or twenties in good health. CDR3 in amino acids: CASSFRRDTGELFF. For the CDR3, the DNA is TGTGCCAGCAGCTTCCGCAGGGACACCGGGGAGCTGTTTTTT.